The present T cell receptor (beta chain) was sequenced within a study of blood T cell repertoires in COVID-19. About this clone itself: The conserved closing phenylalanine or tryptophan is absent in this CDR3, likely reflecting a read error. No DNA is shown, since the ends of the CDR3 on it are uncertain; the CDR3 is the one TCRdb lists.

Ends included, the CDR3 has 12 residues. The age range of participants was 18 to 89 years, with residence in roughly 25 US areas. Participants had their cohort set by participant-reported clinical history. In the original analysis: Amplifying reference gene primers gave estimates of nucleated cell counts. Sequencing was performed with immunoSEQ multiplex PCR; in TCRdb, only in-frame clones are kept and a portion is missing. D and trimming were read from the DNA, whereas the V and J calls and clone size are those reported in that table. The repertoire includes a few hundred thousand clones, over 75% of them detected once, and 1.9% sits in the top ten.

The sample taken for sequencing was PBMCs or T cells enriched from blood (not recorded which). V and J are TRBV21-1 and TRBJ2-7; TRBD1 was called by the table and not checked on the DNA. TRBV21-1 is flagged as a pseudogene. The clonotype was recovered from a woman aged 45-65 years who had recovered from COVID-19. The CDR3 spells CASSKALRTGGC.